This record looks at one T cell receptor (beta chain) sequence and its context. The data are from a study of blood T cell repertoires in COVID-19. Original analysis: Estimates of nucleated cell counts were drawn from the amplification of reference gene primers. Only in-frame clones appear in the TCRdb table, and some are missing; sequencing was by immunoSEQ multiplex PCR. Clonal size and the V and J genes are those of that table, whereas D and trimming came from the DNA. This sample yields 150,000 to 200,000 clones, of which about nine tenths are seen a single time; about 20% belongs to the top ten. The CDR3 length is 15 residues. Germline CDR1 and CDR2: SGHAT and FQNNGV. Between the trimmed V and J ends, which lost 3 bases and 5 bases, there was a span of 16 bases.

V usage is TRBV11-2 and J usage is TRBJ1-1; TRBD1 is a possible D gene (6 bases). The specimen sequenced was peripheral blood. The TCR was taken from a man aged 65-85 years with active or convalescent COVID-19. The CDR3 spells CASSFRGTGWTEAFF. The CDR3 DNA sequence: TGTGCCAGCAGCTTCCGGGGAACAGGGTGGACTGAAGCTTTCTTT.